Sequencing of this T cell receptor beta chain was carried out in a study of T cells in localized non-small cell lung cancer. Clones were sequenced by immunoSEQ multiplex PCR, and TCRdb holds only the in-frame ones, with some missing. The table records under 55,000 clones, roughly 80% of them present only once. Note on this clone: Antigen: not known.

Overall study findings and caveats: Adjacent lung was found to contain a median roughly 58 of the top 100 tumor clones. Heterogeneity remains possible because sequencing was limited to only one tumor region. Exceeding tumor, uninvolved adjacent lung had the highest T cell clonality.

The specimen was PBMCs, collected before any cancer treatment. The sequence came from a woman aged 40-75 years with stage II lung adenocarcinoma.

The CDR3 DNA sequence: TGTGCCAGCAGCTCAACGGACGGGAACACTGAAGCTTTCTTT. It is translated as CASSSTDGNTEAFF. This chain connects TRBV7-9 to TRBJ1-1; D is unresolved. Trimming removed 4 bases at V and 1 base at J, with 10 bases between. Per germline, CDR1 SEHNR and CDR2 FQNEAQ (reference sequence). This CDR3 is built from 14 residues.